What follows describes a single TCR beta chain. Co-extraction of RNA and DNA was performed on 20-30 mg of unsorted bulk tissue. CDR1 KGHSH and CDR2 LQKENI come from the germline V gene. CDR3 size: 13 residues. Trimming took 6 bases from V and 10 from J, leaving 16 bases between them. The investigators made TCR beta cDNA from around 540 ng total RNA, using a constant-region primer. Three-round nested multiplex PCR performed with slightly modified ARM-PCR produced the TCR beta libraries. It was with TRBV1-TRBV30 forward primers and a C-beta reverse primer that the first two PCR rounds were run, at 10 cycles each. TCRdb reprocessed the multiplex PCR reads via MiXCR and lists one record per CDR3 protein. The sample holds some 100,000 distinct CDR3 sequences; under 70% are singletons and the top ten take roughly 12%. This entry belongs to a study of tumor-infiltrating lymphocytes in primary liver carcinoma.

Material for sequencing was liver tumor tissue from sampling region 2. The sample's subset: tumor region T2, inferior pole. This clonotype was sampled from an older woman with primary liver carcinoma and hepatitis B virus infection. The chain recombines TRBV18 with TRBJ1-5; D unresolved. CDR3 nucleotide sequence: TGTGCCAGCTCGTCCAATAGAGGTCATCCCCAGCATTTT. It encodes CASSSNRGHPQHF.